The rows below give T cell receptor beta chains drawn from one sample of a study of control samples from healthy donors and cancer patients. The protocol was immunoSEQ multiplex PCR, while the TCRdb copy is restricted to in-frame clones and leaves out a portion. The table has 40,000 to 45,000 clones, roughly 77% seen once. The specimen was formalin-fixed, paraffin-embedded tissue. Receptor source: a male donor with melanoma. Both conserved end residues are part of each CDR3. Fields, in order: clone size, J gene, D gene, V gene, CDR3 protein, CDR3 DNA. D genes are given only for firm matches. Clone size is given for some rows only: seen once, a few or many times, or a class if the clone is expanded.

clone size: -
J gene: TRBJ2-7
D gene: TRBD2
V gene: TRBV28
CDR3 protein: CASSLTSGRAHSYEQYF
CDR3 DNA: TGTGCCAGCAGTTTGACTAGCGGGAGGGCTCACTCCTACGAGCAGTACTTC

clone size: few
J gene: TRBJ2-5
D gene: -
V gene: TRBV11-2
CDR3 protein: CASSPGQFQETQYF
CDR3 DNA: TGTGCCAGCAGCCCCGGACAATTCCAAGAGACCCAGTACTTC

clone size: -
J gene: TRBJ2-3
D gene: -
V gene: TRBV16
CDR3 protein: CASSQRRGDTQYF
CDR3 DNA: TGTGCCAGCAGCCAAAGGAGGGGGGATACGCAGTATTTT

clone size: -
J gene: TRBJ2-5
D gene: -
V gene: TRBV15
CDR3 protein: CATSRDGAGQETQYF
CDR3 DNA: TGTGCCACCAGCAGAGATGGGGCAGGCCAAGAGACCCAGTACTTC

clone size: -
J gene: TRBJ1-1
D gene: -
V gene: TRBV2
CDR3 protein: CASSEAERKNTEAFF
CDR3 DNA: TGTGCCAGCAGTGAAGCGGAGCGGAAGAACACTGAAGCTTTCTTT

clone size: -
J gene: TRBJ2-2
D gene: TRBD2
V gene: TRBV2
CDR3 protein: CASRLAGQNTGELFF
CDR3 DNA: TGTGCCAGCAGGCTAGCGGGCCAGAATACCGGGGAGCTGTTTTTT

clone size: -
J gene: TRBJ2-2
D gene: -
V gene: TRBV4-2
CDR3 protein: CASSQVTGYTGELFF
CDR3 DNA: TGTGCCAGCAGCCAGGTTACAGGGTACACCGGGGAGCTGTTTTTT

clone size: -
J gene: TRBJ2-1
D gene: -
V gene: TRBV6-6
CDR3 protein: CASKADSEAYNEQFF
CDR3 DNA: TGTGCCAGCAAGGCCGACAGCGAGGCCTACAATGAGCAGTTCTTC

clone size: -
J gene: TRBJ2-5
D gene: TRBD1
V gene: TRBV2
CDR3 protein: CASSDGQGTVTQYF
CDR3 DNA: TGTGCCAGCAGCGATGGACAGGGCACCGTGACCCAGTACTTC

clone size: many
J gene: TRBJ2-7
D gene: -
V gene: TRBV12-3/TRBV12-4
CDR3 protein: CASSLAGTWEQYF
CDR3 DNA: TGTGCCAGCAGTTTAGCGGGGACCTGGGAGCAGTACTTC

clone size: -
J gene: TRBJ2-7
D gene: TRBD2
V gene: TRBV19
CDR3 protein: CASSIRARLAGAYEQYF
CDR3 DNA: TGTGCCAGTAGTATTCGCGCAAGACTAGCGGGCGCCTACGAGCAGTACTTC

clone size: -
J gene: TRBJ2-5
D gene: -
V gene: TRBV11-2
CDR3 protein: CASSLVGGANQETQYF
CDR3 DNA: TGTGCCAGCAGCTTAGTTGGCGGGGCTAACCAAGAGACCCAGTACTTC

clone size: -
J gene: TRBJ2-7
D gene: -
V gene: TRBV14
CDR3 protein: CASSQPDFYYEQYF
CDR3 DNA: TGTGCCAGCAGCCAACCCGACTTTTACTACGAGCAGTACTTC

clone size: -
J gene: TRBJ1-1
D gene: -
V gene: TRBV5-1
CDR3 protein: CASSSPGRAPNTEAFF
CDR3 DNA: TGCGCCAGCAGCTCCCCCGGAAGGGCTCCGAACACTGAAGCTTTCTTT

clone size: -
J gene: TRBJ2-5
D gene: TRBD2
V gene: TRBV7-9
CDR3 protein: CASTPAGGETQYF
CDR3 DNA: TGTGCCAGCACCCCGGCGGGGGGAGAGACCCAGTACTTC

clone size: -
J gene: TRBJ2-3
D gene: TRBD1
V gene: TRBV2
CDR3 protein: CASSEQTGGGF
CDR3 DNA: TGTGCCAGCAGTGAACAGACAGGGGGGGGTTTT

clone size: -
J gene: TRBJ2-1
D gene: TRBD2
V gene: TRBV19
CDR3 protein: CASSIGAGVVSNEQFF
CDR3 DNA: TGTGCCAGTAGTATCGGGGCGGGAGTGGTTTCCAATGAGCAGTTCTTC

clone size: -
J gene: TRBJ1-5
D gene: -
V gene: TRBV19
CDR3 protein: CASSIRRRGYSNQPQHF
CDR3 DNA: TGTGCCAGTAGTATAAGGAGGCGAGGTTATAGCAATCAGCCCCAGCATTTT

clone size: -
J gene: TRBJ2-2
D gene: -
V gene: TRBV30
CDR3 protein: CAWSARDTGELFF
CDR3 DNA: TGTGCCTGGAGTGCCAGGGACACCGGGGAGCTGTTTTTT

clone size: once
J gene: TRBJ1-4
D gene: -
V gene: TRBV11-2
CDR3 protein: CASSFLLGGTNEKLFF
CDR3 DNA: TGTGCCAGCAGCTTCCTCTTGGGGGGAACTAATGAAAAACTGTTTTTT

clone size: -
J gene: TRBJ2-4
D gene: -
V gene: TRBV6-5
CDR3 protein: CASPPPLGRAGQYF
CDR3 DNA: TGTGCCAGCCCCCCTCCCTTGGGGCGAGCCGGGCAGTACTTC

clone size: -
J gene: TRBJ2-7
D gene: TRBD1
V gene: TRBV6-5
CDR3 protein: CASSYSVGQGSSEQYF
CDR3 DNA: TGTGCCAGCAGTTACTCTGTCGGACAGGGGTCCTCCGAGCAGTACTTC

clone size: few
J gene: TRBJ2-1
D gene: -
V gene: TRBV5-6
CDR3 protein: CASRSAVGLQFF
CDR3 DNA: TGTGCCAGCAGGTCGGCGGTGGGGTTGCAGTTCTTC

clone size: -
J gene: TRBJ2-7
D gene: TRBD2
V gene: TRBV5-1
CDR3 protein: CASSPSGSGEQYF
CDR3 DNA: TGCGCCAGCAGCCCTAGCGGGAGTGGAGAGCAGTACTTC

clone size: -
J gene: TRBJ2-3
D gene: -
V gene: TRBV20-1
CDR3 protein: CSASQKTDTQYF
CDR3 DNA: TGCAGTGCTAGTCAAAAGACAGATACGCAGTATTTT

clone size: -
J gene: TRBJ2-3
D gene: TRBD2
V gene: TRBV2
CDR3 protein: CASTDGLGPSTDTQYF
CDR3 DNA: TGTGCCAGCACCGACGGACTAGGCCCTAGCACAGATACGCAGTATTTT

clone size: -
J gene: TRBJ1-6
D gene: TRBD1
V gene: TRBV6-1
CDR3 protein: CASSEGQGRSYNSPLHF
CDR3 DNA: TGTGCCAGCAGTGAGGGACAGGGGAGATCCTATAATTCACCCCTCCACTTT

clone size: -
J gene: TRBJ1-2
D gene: -
V gene: TRBV29-1
CDR3 protein: CSVEVGDPFDYGYTF
CDR3 DNA: TGCAGCGTTGAAGTCGGCGATCCATTTGACTATGGCTACACCTTC

clone size: -
J gene: TRBJ1-6
D gene: -
V gene: TRBV2
CDR3 protein: CASSVEGSYNSPLHF
CDR3 DNA: TGTGCCAGCAGTGTGGAGGGCTCCTATAATTCACCCCTCCACTTT

clone size: -
J gene: TRBJ1-1
D gene: TRBD1
V gene: TRBV6-1
CDR3 protein: CASSERDRRTEAFF
CDR3 DNA: TGTGCCAGCAGTGAACGGGACAGGCGTACTGAAGCTTTCTTT

clone size: -
J gene: TRBJ2-7
D gene: TRBD2
V gene: TRBV9
CDR3 protein: CASSEWEGGKGEQYF
CDR3 DNA: TGTGCCAGCAGCGAGTGGGAGGGAGGAAAAGGCGAGCAGTACTTC

clone size: -
J gene: TRBJ1-6
D gene: -
V gene: TRBV7-9
CDR3 protein: CASSFDSYNSPLHF
CDR3 DNA: TGTGCCAGCAGCTTTGACTCCTATAATTCACCCCTCCACTTT

clone size: -
J gene: TRBJ1-2
D gene: -
V gene: TRBV7-9
CDR3 protein: CASSLAGGSGGYTF
CDR3 DNA: TGTGCCAGCAGCTTAGCCGGGGGTTCTGGTGGCTACACCTTC

clone size: -
J gene: TRBJ1-5
D gene: TRBD1
V gene: TRBV5-6
CDR3 protein: CASSVVGGAGQPQHF
CDR3 DNA: TGTGCCAGCAGCGTTGTAGGGGGCGCGGGTCAGCCCCAGCATTTT

clone size: -
J gene: TRBJ2-3
D gene: TRBD2
V gene: TRBV4-1
CDR3 protein: CASSLLAADTQYF
CDR3 DNA: TGCGCCAGCAGCCTACTAGCGGCAGATACGCAGTATTTT

clone size: -
J gene: TRBJ2-4
D gene: TRBD2
V gene: TRBV30
CDR3 protein: CAWSHGGGNIQYF
CDR3 DNA: TGTGCCTGGTCCCACGGGGGGGGAAACATTCAGTACTTC

clone size: few
J gene: TRBJ2-4
D gene: -
V gene: TRBV7-8
CDR3 protein: CASSFLRQALAKNIQYF
CDR3 DNA: TGTGCCAGCAGCTTCCTTCGGCAGGCGTTAGCCAAAAACATTCAGTACTTC

clone size: -
J gene: TRBJ2-7
D gene: TRBD2
V gene: TRBV24-1
CDR3 protein: CATSDPIAGWEQYF
CDR3 DNA: TGTGCCACCAGTGACCCGATAGCGGGATGGGAGCAGTACTTC

clone size: -
J gene: TRBJ2-3
D gene: -
V gene: TRBV18
CDR3 protein: CASSPRGGPLSTDTQYF
CDR3 DNA: TGTGCCAGCTCACCACGGGGAGGACCTCTTAGCACAGATACGCAGTATTTT

clone size: -
J gene: TRBJ2-1
D gene: -
V gene: TRBV12-3/TRBV12-4
CDR3 protein: CASSNNYNEQFF
CDR3 DNA: TGTGCCAGCAGCAACAACTACAATGAGCAGTTCTTC

clone size: -
J gene: TRBJ2-1
D gene: -
V gene: TRBV2
CDR3 protein: CASSAIRDRYNEQFF
CDR3 DNA: TGTGCCAGCAGTGCGATTCGAGACCGTTACAATGAGCAGTTCTTC

clone size: -
J gene: TRBJ1-3
D gene: -
V gene: TRBV6-6
CDR3 protein: CASSLNRASSGNTIYF
CDR3 DNA: TGTGCCAGCAGTTTAAACCGGGCTAGCTCTGGAAACACCATATATTTT

clone size: -
J gene: TRBJ2-5
D gene: TRBD2
V gene: TRBV6-5
CDR3 protein: CASRRAGGMETQYF
CDR3 DNA: TGTGCCAGCAGACGAGCGGGAGGAATGGAGACCCAGTACTTC

clone size: few
J gene: TRBJ1-1
D gene: -
V gene: TRBV30
CDR3 protein: CAWSPPRGREAFF
CDR3 DNA: TGTGCCTGGAGTCCTCCCCGGGGAAGAGAAGCTTTCTTT

clone size: few
J gene: TRBJ2-7
D gene: -
V gene: TRBV28
CDR3 protein: CASRRVVSSYEQYF
CDR3 DNA: TGTGCCAGCAGAAGGGTAGTAAGTTCCTACGAGCAGTACTTC

clone size: -
J gene: TRBJ1-3
D gene: TRBD1
V gene: TRBV6-5
CDR3 protein: CASNLGQGNTIYF
CDR3 DNA: TGTGCCAGCAACTTGGGACAGGGAAACACCATATATTTT

clone size: few
J gene: TRBJ1-3
D gene: -
V gene: TRBV10-3
CDR3 protein: CAISESRAAYSGNTIYF
CDR3 DNA: TGTGCCATCAGTGAGTCGCGCGCAGCGTACTCTGGAAACACCATATATTTT

clone size: -
J gene: TRBJ2-1
D gene: TRBD1
V gene: TRBV24-1
CDR3 protein: CATSERAGTGGYNEQFF
CDR3 DNA: TGTGCCACCAGTGAAAGAGCCGGGACAGGGGGTTACAATGAGCAGTTCTTC